This is a list of T cell receptor beta chains from one sample in a study of identical twins. TCRdb recomputed calls from the 5' RACE reads with MiXCR, one row per CDR3 protein. The sample consists of about 530,000 distinct CDR3 sequences, approximately 20% of them appearing once. The same data also went into a second study, on yellow fever vaccine responses in identical twins.

Sequences were obtained from CD4+ T cells sorted from blood. Every receptor here comes from a woman between 18 and 29 years old in good health. Each CDR3 is given with its conserved first and last residue. A D gene is named only where the DNA matches it firmly. Only some rows state a clone size, as once, few, many or a class for expanded clones.

>-|TRBJ1-1|-|TRBV10-3
CAISEGENTEAFF
TGTGCCATCAGTGAGGGGGAAAACACTGAAGCTTTCTTT
>-|TRBJ2-5|-|TRBV9
CASSVATGETQYF
TGTGCCAGCAGCGTAGCTACTGGGGAGACCCAGTACTTC
>-|TRBJ2-1|-|TRBV3-1
CASSQGNNEQFF
TGTGCCAGCAGCCAGGGAAACAATGAGCAGTTCTTC
>few|TRBJ1-6|-|TRBV5-5
CASSLVLVSSRYSPLHF
TGTGCCAGCAGCTTGGTCCTGGTCTCCTCTCGCTATTCACCCCTCCACTTT
>many|TRBJ2-2|-|TRBV5-1
CASSPRTNTGELFF
TGCGCCAGCAGCCCCCGGACTAACACCGGGGAGCTGTTTTTT
>-|TRBJ2-4|TRBD1|TRBV18
CASSKLQGTQGVAKNIQYF
TGTGCCAGTTCCAAACTACAGGGGACGCAGGGTGTAGCCAAAAACATTCAGTACTTC
>-|TRBJ2-7|-|TRBV10-3
CAISERDYEQYF
TGTGCCATCAGTGAACGCGACTACGAGCAGTACTTC
>few|TRBJ2-3|TRBD1|TRBV19
CASSGRDRVFTDTQYF
TGTGCCAGTAGCGGCCGGGACAGGGTATTCACAGATACGCAGTATTTT
>few|TRBJ2-3|TRBD2|TRBV3-1
CASSPLGGLAGTDTQYF
TGTGCCAGCAGCCCCCTTGGTGGACTAGCGGGCACAGATACGCAGTATTTT
>few|TRBJ2-1|TRBD2|TRBV12-3/TRBV12-4
CASSFLLAGEYEQFF
TGTGCCAGCAGTTTTCTCCTAGCGGGAGAATATGAGCAGTTCTTC
>-|TRBJ1-5|TRBD1|TRBV12-3/TRBV12-4
CASRRGQGHQPQHF
TGTGCCAGCAGACGAGGACAGGGGCATCAGCCCCAGCATTTT
>-|TRBJ2-3|TRBD2|TRBV5-6
CASSTGTSGDATDTQYF
TGTGCCAGCAGCACCGGGACTAGCGGGGATGCGACAGATACGCAGTATTTT
>few|TRBJ2-4|-|TRBV21-1
CASSPSGRRGKKNIQYF
TGTGCCAGCAGCCCCTCGGGACGAAGGGGGAAAAAAAACATTCAGTACTTC
>-|TRBJ2-1|-|TRBV20-1
CSARDLGIYNEQFF
TGCAGTGCTAGAGATCTTGGGATCTACAATGAGCAGTTCTTC
>many|TRBJ1-1|-|TRBV10-3
CAISLGGTEAFF
TGTGCCATCAGCCTGGGGGGAACTGAAGCTTTCTTT
>few|TRBJ2-1|-|TRBV27
CASRRNSQLYNEQFF
TGTGCCAGCAGGCGAAACAGTCAACTCTACAATGAGCAGTTCTTC
>-|TRBJ2-3|TRBD2|TRBV5-1
CASSWPGPGGSADTQYF
TGCGCCAGCAGCTGGCCTGGTCCGGGCGGGAGTGCAGATACGCAGTATTTT
>-|TRBJ1-1|-|TRBV12-3/TRBV12-4
CASSLGEGGNTEAFF
TGTGCCAGCAGTTTGGGGGAGGGAGGGAACACTGAAGCTTTCTTT
>few|TRBJ2-1|TRBD1|TRBV11-2
CASSLVGTGGFSYNEQFF
TGTGCCAGCAGCTTAGTTGGGACAGGGGGTTTCTCCTACAATGAGCAGTTCTTC
>few|TRBJ2-2|-|TRBV3-1
CASSQDRGGELFF
TGTGCCAGCAGCCAAGATCGGGGCGGGGAGCTGTTTTTT
>few|TRBJ2-2|TRBD1|TRBV20-1
CSARDQGDGGELFF
TGCAGTGCTAGAGATCAGGGGGACGGCGGGGAGCTGTTTTTT
>-|TRBJ1-5|-|TRBV7-3
CASSLTLNQPQHF
TGTGCCAGCAGCTTAACCCTGAATCAGCCCCAGCATTTT
>-|TRBJ1-1|-|TRBV15
CATSRELTNTEAFF
TGTGCCACCAGCAGAGAGCTGACGAACACTGAAGCTTTCTTT
>once|TRBJ2-1|-|TRBV7-9
CASSLPQGISFYNEQFF
TGTGCCAGCAGCTTACCACAGGGAATCAGCTTCTACAATGAGCAGTTCTTC
>-|TRBJ1-1|-|TRBV7-9
CASSNRPEAFF
TGTGCCAGCAGCAACCGCCCTGAAGCTTTCTTT
>-|TRBJ1-5|-|TRBV20-1
CSASVGSFGQPQHF
TGCAGTGCTAGCGTGGGCAGTTTCGGTCAGCCCCAGCATTTT
>-|TRBJ2-1|TRBD2|TRBV20-1
CSAVGLANEQFF
TGCAGTGCTGTGGGACTAGCAAATGAGCAGTTCTTC
>-|TRBJ1-4|-|TRBV4-2
CASSQAMLSVNEKLFF
TGTGCCAGCAGCCAAGCAATGCTATCAGTTAATGAAAAACTGTTTTTT
>few|TRBJ2-3|-|TRBV2
CASSEDSTDTQYF
TGTGCCAGCAGTGAGGATAGCACAGATACGCAGTATTTT
>-|TRBJ2-7|TRBD2|TRBV10-3
CATNQREGLEQYF
TGTGCCACCAACCAGCGGGAGGGCCTCGAGCAGTACTTC
>-|TRBJ2-5|TRBD2|TRBV7-8
CASSNGKASGQETQYF
TGTGCCAGCAGTAACGGGAAGGCTAGCGGACAAGAGACCCAGTACTTC
>-|TRBJ2-2|-|TRBV7-2
CASSAALARGELFF
TGTGCCAGCAGCGCGGCACTAGCCAGGGGGGAGCTGTTTTTT
>few|TRBJ2-7|TRBD1|TRBV3-1
CASSRRQGDGEQYF
TGTGCCAGCAGCCGACGACAGGGCGACGGAGAGCAGTACTTC
>-|TRBJ2-1|-|TRBV5-1
CASSLVPGGGNEQFF
TGCGCCAGCAGCTTGGTGCCCGGGGGCGGGAATGAGCAGTTCTTC